This is a list of T cell receptor beta chains from one sample in a study of breast tumors, draining lymph nodes, adjacent tissues. TCRdb redid the calling of the multiplex PCR reads with MiXCR, one entry per CDR3 protein. This table holds about 12,000 distinct CDR3 sequences, approximately 55% found once. The material sequenced was breast tumor tissue. The source of these receptors is a female donor with breast cancer. Some clones in this sample may be carry-over from other donors' samples. CDR3s include the opening cysteine and the closing phenylalanine or tryptophan. The order of the fields is J gene, D gene, V gene, clone size, CDR3 protein, CDR3 DNA. The D gene is left open where the match is weak. Some rows mark clone size as missing; the rest say once, few, many or name a class of expanded clone.

J gene: TRBJ1-5
D gene: NA
V gene: TRBV10-3
clone size: NA
CDR3 protein: CAISGQINQPQHF
CDR3 DNA: TGTGCCATCAGTGGACAGATCAATCAGCCCCAGCATTTT

J gene: TRBJ2-3
D gene: TRBD2
V gene: TRBV29-1
clone size: NA
CDR3 protein: CSVGISGGPQDTQYF
CDR3 DNA: TGCAGCGTAGGGATTAGCGGGGGGCCTCAAGATACGCAGTATTTT

J gene: TRBJ2-7
D gene: NA
V gene: TRBV2
clone size: NA
CDR3 protein: CASSGISYEQYF
CDR3 DNA: TGTGCCAGCAGCGGCATCTCGTACGAGCAGTACTTC

J gene: TRBJ2-1
D gene: NA
V gene: TRBV20-1
clone size: NA
CDR3 protein: CSARLGGFNEQFF
CDR3 DNA: TGCAGTGCTAGACTAGGGGGGTTCAATGAGCAGTTCTTC

J gene: TRBJ1-6
D gene: TRBD1
V gene: TRBV6-5
clone size: many
CDR3 protein: CASNLGQARHNSPLHF
CDR3 DNA: TGTGCCAGCAACCTGGGACAGGCCAGGCATAATTCACCCCTCCACTTT

J gene: TRBJ2-7
D gene: NA
V gene: TRBV20-1
clone size: many
CDR3 protein: CSARDRASPLEQYF
CDR3 DNA: TGCAGTGCTAGAGATCGGGCTAGTCCTCTCGAGCAGTACTTC

J gene: TRBJ2-3
D gene: NA
V gene: TRBV12-3/TRBV12-4
clone size: NA
CDR3 protein: CASSGRPRTDTQYF
CDR3 DNA: TGTGCCAGCAGTGGACGGCCCCGGACAGATACGCAGTATTTT

J gene: TRBJ1-5
D gene: NA
V gene: TRBV7-8
clone size: NA
CDR3 protein: CASSQTDSNQPQHF
CDR3 DNA: TGTGCCAGCAGCCAGACAGATAGCAATCAGCCCCAGCATTTT

J gene: TRBJ1-1
D gene: NA
V gene: TRBV5-4
clone size: NA
CDR3 protein: CASSFRGAEAFF
CDR3 DNA: TGTGCCAGCAGCTTTAGGGGCGCTGAAGCTTTCTTT

J gene: TRBJ2-1
D gene: TRBD2
V gene: TRBV6-6
clone size: few
CDR3 protein: CASSHSEAGDEQFF
CDR3 DNA: TGTGCCAGCAGTCACTCGGAAGCGGGGGATGAGCAGTTCTTC

J gene: TRBJ1-6
D gene: NA
V gene: TRBV7-2
clone size: NA
CDR3 protein: CASSLARPGNKSPLHF
CDR3 DNA: TGTGCCAGCAGCTTAGCGCGGCCAGGTAATAAATCCCCCCTCCACTTT

J gene: TRBJ2-1
D gene: NA
V gene: TRBV15
clone size: once
CDR3 protein: CATSSDAAGGRNEQFF
CDR3 DNA: TGTGCCACCAGCAGTGATGCAGCGGGCGGGCGGAATGAGCAGTTCTTC

J gene: TRBJ2-3
D gene: TRBD2
V gene: TRBV5-1
clone size: NA
CDR3 protein: CASSLGLAGGYTDTQYF
CDR3 DNA: TGCGCCAGCAGCTTGGGACTAGCGGGGGGGTACACAGATACGCAGTATTTT

J gene: TRBJ1-5
D gene: NA
V gene: TRBV19
clone size: few
CDR3 protein: CASSIPWQGGGPQHF
CDR3 DNA: TGTGCCAGTAGTATTCCGTGGCAGGGCGGGGGGCCCCAGCATTTT

J gene: TRBJ2-1
D gene: TRBD1
V gene: TRBV7-9
clone size: few
CDR3 protein: CASSGSGTGNEQFF
CDR3 DNA: TGTGCCAGCAGCGGATCCGGGACAGGGAATGAGCAGTTCTTC

J gene: TRBJ2-7
D gene: TRBD1
V gene: TRBV5-1
clone size: medium-sized
CDR3 protein: CASSLLGTGNSYEQYF
CDR3 DNA: TGCGCCAGCAGCTTACTCGGGACAGGGAATTCCTACGAGCAGTACTTC

J gene: TRBJ2-3
D gene: TRBD2
V gene: TRBV7-2
clone size: few
CDR3 protein: CASSLVGGYSTDTQYF
CDR3 DNA: TGTGCCAGCAGCTTAGTCGGGGGGTACAGCACAGATACGCAGTATTTT

J gene: TRBJ2-7
D gene: TRBD1
V gene: TRBV20-1
clone size: few
CDR3 protein: CSTRHQDRGSDEQYF
CDR3 DNA: TGCAGTACTAGGCATCAGGACAGGGGTTCCGACGAGCAGTACTTC

J gene: TRBJ2-3
D gene: TRBD2
V gene: TRBV7-3
clone size: NA
CDR3 protein: CASSLLAGTDTQYF
CDR3 DNA: TGTGCCAGCAGCTTACTAGCGGGGACAGATACGCAGTATTTT

J gene: TRBJ1-5
D gene: NA
V gene: TRBV5-4
clone size: NA
CDR3 protein: CASSPGVNHQPQHF
CDR3 DNA: TGTGCCAGCAGCCCCGGGGTTAATCATCAGCCCCAGCATTTT

J gene: TRBJ2-7
D gene: TRBD1
V gene: TRBV9
clone size: NA
CDR3 protein: CASSAGTGSYEQSF
CDR3 DNA: TGTGCCAGCAGCGCCGGGACAGGGTCCTACGAGCAGTCCTTC

J gene: TRBJ1-6
D gene: NA
V gene: TRBV7-8
clone size: large
CDR3 protein: CASSLARPVNNSPLHF
CDR3 DNA: TGTGCCAGCAGCTTAGCGCGGCCAGTTAATAATTCACCCCTCCACTTT

J gene: TRBJ2-7
D gene: TRBD2
V gene: TRBV13
clone size: NA
CDR3 protein: CASSTSPGLAIRQYF
CDR3 DNA: TGTGCCAGCAGCACTAGTCCGGGACTAGCTATCCGACAGTACTTC

J gene: TRBJ2-6
D gene: NA
V gene: TRBV20-1
clone size: NA
CDR3 protein: CSARDTSRSAANVLTF
CDR3 DNA: TGCAGTGCTAGAGATACATCGAGATCTGCGGCCAACGTCCTGACTTTC

J gene: TRBJ2-1
D gene: NA
V gene: TRBV20-1
clone size: many
CDR3 protein: CSASLGGYNEQFF
CDR3 DNA: TGCAGTGCTAGCCTAGGTGGCTACAATGAGCAGTTCTTC

J gene: TRBJ2-7
D gene: NA
V gene: TRBV20-1
clone size: NA
CDR3 protein: CSAREADAYEQYF
CDR3 DNA: TGCAGTGCTAGAGAAGCGGACGCCTACGAGCAGTACTTC

J gene: TRBJ2-1
D gene: TRBD2
V gene: TRBV18
clone size: NA
CDR3 protein: CASSAGGPNEQFF
CDR3 DNA: TGTGCCAGCTCAGCGGGAGGGCCCAATGAGCAGTTCTTC

J gene: TRBJ2-3
D gene: NA
V gene: TRBV7-9
clone size: once
CDR3 protein: CASSLGSLVTDTQYF
CDR3 DNA: TGTGCCAGCAGCTTAGGGTCTCTAGTCACAGATACGCAGTATTTT

J gene: TRBJ2-3
D gene: NA
V gene: TRBV7-6
clone size: many
CDR3 protein: CASSPRPQDTQYF
CDR3 DNA: TGTGCCAGCAGCCCCCGCCCGCAAGATACGCAGTATTTT

J gene: TRBJ2-3
D gene: NA
V gene: TRBV10-3
clone size: once
CDR3 protein: CAISTGGRSTDTQYF
CDR3 DNA: TGTGCCATCAGTACGGGGGGCCGAAGCACAGATACGCAGTATTTT

J gene: TRBJ1-6
D gene: NA
V gene: TRBV9
clone size: NA
CDR3 protein: CASSVDLNSPLHF
CDR3 DNA: TGTGCCAGCAGCGTAGATCTGAATTCACCCCTCCACTTT

J gene: TRBJ2-7
D gene: NA
V gene: TRBV2
clone size: NA
CDR3 protein: CASSDPYEQYF
CDR3 DNA: TGTGCCAGCAGTGACCCCTACGAGCAGTACTTC

J gene: TRBJ2-3
D gene: NA
V gene: TRBV20-1
clone size: NA
CDR3 protein: CSARGHRAVDTQYF
CDR3 DNA: TGCAGTGCTAGGGGACATCGGGCGGTGGATACGCAGTATTTC

J gene: TRBJ2-1
D gene: NA
V gene: TRBV7-8
clone size: NA
CDR3 protein: CASSLGVVNEQFF
CDR3 DNA: TGTGCCAGCAGCTTAGGAGTCGTCAATGAGCAGTTCTTC

J gene: TRBJ1-4
D gene: TRBD1
V gene: TRBV20-1
clone size: few
CDR3 protein: CSARAFGTGLEKLFF
CDR3 DNA: TGCAGTGCTAGGGCGTTCGGGACAGGGCTGGAAAAACTGTTTTTT

J gene: TRBJ2-1
D gene: NA
V gene: TRBV15
clone size: medium-sized
CDR3 protein: CATSRDNPGEQFF
CDR3 DNA: TGTGCCACCAGCAGGGACAATCCGGGTGAGCAGTTCTTC

J gene: TRBJ1-4
D gene: NA
V gene: TRBV30
clone size: large
CDR3 protein: CAWSVPRSTNEKLFF
CDR3 DNA: TGTGCCTGGAGTGTACCCAGGTCAACTAATGAAAAACTGTTTTTT

J gene: TRBJ2-3
D gene: TRBD2
V gene: TRBV7-3
clone size: NA
CDR3 protein: CASSLLAGADTQYF
CDR3 DNA: TGTGCCAGCAGCTTACTAGCGGGAGCAGATACGCAGTATTTT

J gene: TRBJ1-2
D gene: NA
V gene: TRBV5-1
clone size: few
CDR3 protein: CASSLGTHYGYTF
CDR3 DNA: TGCGCCAGCAGCTTGGGGACACACTATGGCTACACCTTC

J gene: TRBJ2-1
D gene: NA
V gene: TRBV19
clone size: once
CDR3 protein: CASSTRQAVGYEQFF
CDR3 DNA: TGTGCCAGTAGTACCAGACAAGCTGTGGGTTATGAGCAGTTCTTC

J gene: TRBJ1-4
D gene: NA
V gene: TRBV2
clone size: NA
CDR3 protein: CASSASATNEKLFF
CDR3 DNA: TGTGCCAGCAGTGCTAGTGCAACTAATGAAAAACTGTTTTTT

J gene: TRBJ2-2
D gene: NA
V gene: TRBV20-1
clone size: few
CDR3 protein: CSAGRSGRVTGELFF
CDR3 DNA: TGCAGTGCTGGACGATCGGGGCGAGTCACCGGGGAGCTGTTTTTT